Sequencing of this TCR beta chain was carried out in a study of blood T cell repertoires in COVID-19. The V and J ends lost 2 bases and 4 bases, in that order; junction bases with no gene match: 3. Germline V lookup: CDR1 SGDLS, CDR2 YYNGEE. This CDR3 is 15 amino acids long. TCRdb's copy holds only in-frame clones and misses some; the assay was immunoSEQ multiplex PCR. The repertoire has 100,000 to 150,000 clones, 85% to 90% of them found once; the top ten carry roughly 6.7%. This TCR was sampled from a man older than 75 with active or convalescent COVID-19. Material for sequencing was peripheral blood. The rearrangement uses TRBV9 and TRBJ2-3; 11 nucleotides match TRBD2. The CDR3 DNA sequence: TGTGCCAGCAGCGTTAGCGGGAGGGACGCAGATACGCAGTATTTT. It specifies CASSVSGRDADTQYF.